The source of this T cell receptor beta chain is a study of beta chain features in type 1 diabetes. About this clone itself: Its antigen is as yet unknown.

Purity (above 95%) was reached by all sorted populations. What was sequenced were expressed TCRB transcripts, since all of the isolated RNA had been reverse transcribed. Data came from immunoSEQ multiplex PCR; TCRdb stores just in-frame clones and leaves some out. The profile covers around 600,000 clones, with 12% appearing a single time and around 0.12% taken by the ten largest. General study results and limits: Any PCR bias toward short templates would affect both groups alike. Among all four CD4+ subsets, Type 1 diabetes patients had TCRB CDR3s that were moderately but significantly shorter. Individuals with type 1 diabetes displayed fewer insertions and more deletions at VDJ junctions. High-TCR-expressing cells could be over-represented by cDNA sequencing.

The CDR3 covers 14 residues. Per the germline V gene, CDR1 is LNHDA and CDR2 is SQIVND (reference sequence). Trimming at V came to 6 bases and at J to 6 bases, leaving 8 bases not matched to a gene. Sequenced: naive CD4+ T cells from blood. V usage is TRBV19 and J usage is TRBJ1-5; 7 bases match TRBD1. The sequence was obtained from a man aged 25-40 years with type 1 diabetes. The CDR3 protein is CASRRGQKLQPQHF. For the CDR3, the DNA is TGTGCCAGTAGGCGGGGACAGAAACTTCAGCCCCAGCATTTT.